The 20 T cell receptor beta chains reported below all come from one sample, sequenced in a study of T cell changes during pregnancy in multiple sclerosis. Libraries were prepared by immunoSEQ multiplex PCR; TCRdb keeps only in-frame clonotypes and omits some of them. This table has about 97,000 clones, over 75% appearing once. The input for sequencing was peripheral blood, taken in the second trimester of pregnancy. Source of these receptors: a female donor in good health, enrolled as a control in a pregnancy study.

The chain employs TRBV5-4 and TRBJ1-2; D might be TRBD1 (6 bases). The CDR3 contains 13 residues. Germline lookup yields CDR1 SGHNT and CDR2 YYREEE (reference sequence). The V end lost 10 bases, the J end lost 7 bases, and 20 bases lay between the germline ends. CDR3 sequence: CAHYRPGVGGYTF. In DNA, the CDR3 is TGTGCCCACTATCGGCCAGGGGTTGGTGGCTACACCTTC.

V and J are TRBV7-2 and TRBJ2-1; TRBD2 might be the D (5 bases). The CDR3 runs to 13 residues. Germline CDR1 SGHTA, CDR2 FQGNSA. V was trimmed by 5 bases and J by 12 bases, leaving 17 bases between them. DNA of the CDR3: TGTGCCAGCAGCCCCCCCACGGGGTCACGGCAGTTCTTC. Translation gives CASSPPTGSRQFF.

The chain recombines TRBV9 with TRBJ2-3; 14 bases fit TRBD2. Germline V gene sequence: CDR1 SGDLS, CDR2 YYNGEE. With V trimmed by 4 bases and J by 6 bases, 7 bases remained unmatched. This CDR3 is 16 amino acids long. The CDR3 DNA reads TGTGCCAGCAGCAGCGACCGACTAGCGGGAGGGGATACGCAGTATTTT. It translates to CASSSDRLAGGDTQYF.

This clone was seen once. The V and J genes are TRBV28 and TRBJ1-2; D call uncertain. Trimming took 5 bases from V and 4 from J, leaving 14 bases between them. Germline V lookup: CDR1 MDHEN, CDR2 SYDVKM. The length of the CDR3 is 14 residues. CDR3: CASSRRRVIYGYTF. Written as DNA, the CDR3 is TGTGCCAGCAGTCGGCGGCGGGTTATCTATGGCTACACCTTC.

The genes are TRBV4-1 and TRBJ1-4; maybe TRBD1 (5 bases). Trimming shortened V by 4 bases and J by 4 bases, and 22 bases separated the two germline ends. The CDR3 totals 18 residues. Germline V CDR1 and CDR2: MGHRA, YSYEKL. The DNA of the CDR3 is TGCGCCAGCAGCCGAAGCGCGGGGACGTGGGGGAGTAATGAAAAACTGTTTTTT. The encoded protein is CASSRSAGTWGSNEKLFF.

This rearrangement joins TRBV27 to TRBJ2-5, with 8 bases matching TRBD2. With 5 bases clipped from V and 5 bases from J, the junction kept 7 bases outside the gene matches. The CDR3 loop spans 14 amino acids. Germline V gene lookup returns CDR1 MNHEY and CDR2 SMNVEV (reference sequence). For the CDR3, the DNA is TGTGCCAGCAGTCCCAGAGTAGCGGGGGAGACCCAGTACTTC. This encodes CASSPRVAGETQYF.

The gene calls are TRBV18 and TRBJ1-1; a possible D gene is TRBD1 (5 bases). Germline V CDR1 and CDR2: KGHSH, LQKENI. The CDR3 is made up of 17 amino acids. V was shortened by 0 bases and J by 2 bases, with 16 bases between the two germline ends. The CDR3 DNA reads as TGTGCCAGCTCACCACCTTATCTAGACAGCTTTAACACTGAAGCTTTCTTT. This translates into CASSPPYLDSFNTEAFF. The full variable domain, rest sourced from reference TRBV18 and TRBJ1-1, is NAGVMQNPRHLVRRRGQEARLRCSPMKGHSHVYWYRQLPEEGLKFMVYLQKENIIDESGMPKERFSAEFPKEGPSILRIQQVVRGDSAAYFCASSPPYLDSFNTEAFFGQGTRLTVV.

This clone was seen a single time. The chain recombines TRBV19 with TRBJ1-5, with 10 nucleotides matching TRBD1. Germline CDR1 reads LNHDA; CDR2 reads SQIVND (reference sequence). The CDR3 is 16 residues long. The trim removed 3 bases at V and 7 bases at J, leaving 9 bases unmatched. CDR3 in DNA: TGTGCCAGTAGTATTGTCTCGACAGGGGGCGGACAGCCCCAGCATTTT. This encodes CASSIVSTGGGQPQHF.

The rearrangement links TRBV11-2 to TRBJ1-1; D possibly corresponds to TRBD1 (5 bases). Germline lookup yields CDR1 SGHAT and CDR2 FQNNGV. V lost 8 bases to trimming and J lost 3 bases, with 16 bases between them. CDR3 length equals 14 residues. CDR3 in amino acids: CASRGTAGHTEAFF. CDR3 nucleotide sequence: TGTGCCAGCCGGGGGACGGCAGGTCACACTGAAGCTTTCTTT.

The chain carries TRBV6-5 and TRBJ2-2; 11 bases line up with TRBD2. The J segment lost 6 bases and the V segment lost 0 bases, leaving 3 bases of the junction unmatched. The CDR3 loop spans 16 amino acids. Germline V gene sequence: CDR1 MNHEY, CDR2 SVGAGI. CDR3 sequence (DNA): TGTGCCAGCAGTTACTCGAAGACTAGCGGGGCCGGGGAGCTGTTTTTT. It yields the protein CASSYSKTSGAGELFF.

The rearrangement uses TRBV27 and TRBJ1-2; D unclear. The germline V gene encodes CDR1 MNHEY and CDR2 SMNVEV (reference sequence). This CDR3 region has 13 residues. The V end lost 3 bases, the J end lost 3 bases, and 8 bases lay between the germline ends. CDR3: CASSFGRDYGYTF. DNA of the CDR3: TGTGCCAGCAGTTTCGGGAGGGACTATGGCTACACCTTC.

The genes are TRBV5-1 and TRBJ1-1; no firm D call. CDR1 is SGHRS and CDR2 is YFSETQ in the germline V gene. This CDR3 contains 15 residues. V lost 4 bases to trimming and J lost 2 bases, with 15 bases between them. CDR3 sequence: CASSILTSLNTEAFF. CDR3 coding DNA: TGCGCCAGCAGCATCCTGACAAGCCTAAACACTGAAGCTTTCTTT.

The chain has TRBV5-1 and TRBJ1-1, with TRBD1 as a possible D gene (5 bases). V gave up 3 bases and J gave up 10 bases, with 19 bases separating them. Per germline, CDR1 SGHRS and CDR2 YFSETQ. This CDR3 is built from 14 residues. The CDR3, as DNA: TGCGCCAGCAGCTCGGTCGATGGGACTCAGGGAGCTTTCTTT. Translated: CASSSVDGTQGAFF. The whole variable domain, filled in from reference TRBV5-1 and TRBJ1-1, reads KAGVTQTPRYLIKTRGQQVTLSCSPISGHRSVSWYQQTPGQGLQFLFEYFSETQRNKGNFPGRFSGRQFSNSRSEMNVSTLELGDSALYLCASSSVDGTQGAFFGQGTRLTVV.

V gene TRBV10-3 combines with J gene TRBJ1-2; 7 bases fit TRBD1. Germline-derived CDR1 and CDR2 are ENHRY and SYGVKD. This CDR3 is 13 amino acids long. Trimming cost V 8 bases and J 4 bases; bases outside gene matches: 7. CDR3 residues: CAIRTGNFYGYTF. CDR3 in DNA: TGTGCCATCCGGACAGGCAATTTCTATGGCTACACCTTC.

J is TRBJ1-4 and V is TRBV9, with 7 bases matching TRBD1. This CDR3 region has 18 residues. From germline, CDR1 is SGDLS and CDR2 YYNGEE. V gave up 4 bases and J gave up 5 bases; unmatched junction bases: 17. The CDR3 sequence: CASSSDDRAIPQNEKLFF. CDR3 DNA sequence: TGTGCCAGCAGCTCCGATGACAGGGCAATCCCCCAAAATGAAAAACTGTTTTTT. Full variable domain (outside the CDR3, taken from reference TRBV9 and TRBJ1-4): DSGVTQTPKHLITATGQRVTLRCSPRSGDLSVYWYQQSLDQGLQFLIQYYNGEERAKGNILERFSAQQFPDLHSELNLSSLELGDSALYFCASSSDDRAIPQNEKLFFGSGTQLSVL.

The chain has TRBV5-1 and TRBJ2-7; 11 bases are a match to TRBD1. V was clipped by 0 bases and J by 7 bases; unmatched bases: 6. The CDR3 is made up of 15 amino acids. The germline gives CDR1 SGHRS, CDR2 YFSETQ. The CDR3 loop reads CASSLAGQGAGEQYF. In nucleotides, the CDR3 is TGCGCCAGCAGCTTGGCCGGACAGGGGGCGGGTGAGCAGTACTTC.

The sample holds one count of this clone. The rearrangement uses TRBV7-2 and TRBJ1-2; D may be TRBD1 (6 bases). V lost 4 bases, J lost 8 bases, and 11 bases lay in between. The germline CDR1 and CDR2 sequences are SGHTA and FQGNSA. The CDR3 is made up of 12 amino acids. The CDR3 DNA reads TGTGCCAGCAGCTCCCACAGGGACGGCTACACCTTC. It encodes CASSSHRDGYTF.

The J gene is TRBJ1-1, the V gene TRBV7-2; possibly TRBD1 for D (6 bases). Per the germline V gene, CDR1 is SGHTA and CDR2 is FQGNSA. The CDR3 contains 16 residues. V gave up 2 bases and J gave up 0 bases, with 13 bases separating them. The CDR3 DNA reads TGTGCCAGCAGCTTACGGGACAAGTTTATGAACACTGAAGCTTTCTTT. This gives the protein CASSLRDKFMNTEAFF. Filled out from reference TRBV7-2 and TRBJ1-1, the complete variable domain reads GAGVSQSPSNKVTEKGKDVELRCDPISGHTALYWYRQSLGQGLEFLIYFQGNSAPDKSGLPSDRFSAERTGGSVSTLTIQRTQQEDSAVYLCASSLRDKFMNTEAFFGQGTRLTVV.

J is TRBJ1-5 and V is TRBV27; a weak D match, TRBD1 (6 bases). CDR3 length: 16 residues. Germline loops: CDR1 MNHEY, CDR2 SMNVEV (reference sequence). V dropped 4 bases and J dropped 2 bases, with 15 bases sitting between them. The CDR3 sequence is CASSWGGGLGNQPQHF. CDR3 bases: TGTGCCAGCAGTTGGGGGGGCGGGCTTGGCAATCAGCCCCAGCATTTT.

CDR3 sequence: CASSEMGTGSYGYTF. CDR3 nucleotide sequence: TGTGCCAGCAGTGAAATGGGTACAGGGAGCTATGGCTACACCTTC. The V and J genes are TRBV6-1 and TRBJ1-2; D is perhaps TRBD1 (6 bases). Germline CDR1 is MNHNS and CDR2 is SASEGT. Trimming took 2 bases from V and 4 from J, leaving 14 bases between them. The CDR3 runs to 15 residues.